A single sample is the source of the 17 T cell receptor beta chains below, sequenced in a study of identical twins. TCRdb re-analysed the 5' RACE reads in MiXCR, keeping a single row per CDR3 protein. The profile shows 540,000 or so distinct CDR3 sequences, approximately 20% of them singletons. The same data also contributed to another study, on yellow fever vaccine responses in identical twins.

The sample comprised CD4+ T cells sorted from blood. Receptors were obtained from a woman aged 18 to 35 in good health.

The V gene is TRBV7-9, the J gene TRBJ2-3; D unclear. This CDR3 has 12 residues. Deletions cut 5 bases from V and 6 bases from J, with 9 bases between. CDR1 SEHNR and CDR2 FQNEAQ come from the germline V gene (reference sequence). CDR3 sequence (DNA): TGTGCCAGCAGCCGCTCCCGGGATACGCAGTATTTT. It yields the protein CASSRSRDTQYF.

This clonotype appeared a few times. The V and J genes are TRBV6-5 and TRBJ2-5; D is perhaps TRBD1 (5 bases). Trimming removed 0 bases at V and 1 base at J, with 12 bases between. The CDR3 spans 16 residues. CDR1 and CDR2 (germline): MNHEY, SVGAGI. The CDR3 DNA sequence: TGTGCCAGCAGTTACTCGAAAAAGGGGTCCCAAGAGACCCAGTACTTC. Its translation: CASSYSKKGSQETQYF.

This CDR3 is CASPSTQSGTDTQYF. CDR3 coding DNA: TGTGCCAGCCCTAGCACCCAGAGTGGGACAGATACGCAGTATTTT. The rearrangement joins TRBV2 to TRBJ2-3; D is perhaps TRBD2 (5 bases). V gave up 8 bases and J gave up 3 bases, with 18 bases separating them. Germline CDR1 SNHLY, CDR2 FYNNEI. The CDR3 has 15 amino acids.

In its sample, this clonotype was seen a few times. CDR3 DNA sequence: TGCAGTGCTAGAGATCCGGCTGGAGGCTACGAGCAGTACTTC. It is translated as CSARDPAGGYEQYF. The chain is built from TRBV20-1 and TRBJ2-7, with D maybe TRBD2 (5 bases). There are 14 residues in the CDR3. Trimming cost V 0 bases and J 3 bases, with 12 bases left between them. Germline loops: CDR1 DFQATT, CDR2 SNEGSKA (reference sequence).

As for this clonotype: The junction and the germline gene differ at one end; a read error may be behind it. This CDR3 is CASSLGPFESGGLFF. CDR3 DNA: TGTGCCAGCAGCTTAGGTCCTTTCGAGTCTGGGGGGCTGTTTTTT. This chain connects TRBV7-8 to TRBJ2-2; TRBD1 or TRBD2 may be the D gene (5 bases each). Looked up from germline, CDR1 is SGHVS and CDR2 is FQNEAQ. The CDR3 has 15 amino acids.

This chain connects TRBV5-1 to TRBJ1-1; D might be TRBD1 (6 bases). This CDR3 is built from 15 residues. The germline V gene encodes CDR1 SGHRS and CDR2 YFSETQ. V shed 1 base and J shed 7 bases, with 17 bases lying between them. The CDR3 sequence is CASSLRGHFFSEAFF. CDR3 nucleotides: TGCGCCAGCAGCTTGCGGGGGCATTTTTTCAGTGAAGCTTTCTTT.

Only a few counts were recorded for this clonotype. The chain recombines TRBV14 with TRBJ2-1; 7 nucleotides line up with TRBD2. V gave up 2 bases and J gave up 6 bases; unmatched junction bases: 4. Germline V gene data show CDR1 as SGHDN and CDR2 as FVKESK. This CDR3 spans 14 amino acids. CDR3 in DNA: TGTGCCAGCAGCCAATCACTAGCGAGCAATGAGCAGTTCTTC. Translated: CASSQSLASNEQFF. Drawing the rest from reference TRBV14 and TRBJ2-1, the complete variable domain is EAGVTQFPSHSVIEKGQTVTLRCDPISGHDNLYWYRRVMGKEIKFLLHFVKESKQDESGMPNNRFLAERTGGTYSTLKVQPAELEDSGVYFCASSQSLASNEQFFGPGTRLTVL.

This chain joins TRBV14 and TRBJ1-3; the D gene is possibly TRBD1 (6 bases). The CDR3 is 18 amino acids. The germline V gene has CDR1 SGHDN and CDR2 FVKESK. Trimming left V 0 bases short and J 2 bases short, with 17 bases between. This CDR3 reads CASSQDRGGSLPGNTIYF. As DNA, the CDR3 is TGTGCCAGCAGCCAAGATCGAGGGGGTTCCCTCCCTGGAAACACCATATATTTT.

This rearrangement joins TRBV20-1 to TRBJ2-3; 9 nucleotides agree with TRBD2. This CDR3 is built from 14 residues. The germline gives CDR1 DFQATT, CDR2 SNEGSKA (reference sequence). The V segment lost 1 base and the J segment 4 bases; nucleotides outside the gene matches: 3. The CDR3 DNA sequence: TGCAGTGCTAGAGCAGCGGGGGGACCAGATACGCAGTATTTT. Its translation is CSARAAGGPDTQYF.

The chain recombines TRBV5-1 with TRBJ2-2, with D maybe TRBD2 (7 bases). Trimming left V 0 bases short and J 1 base short, with 13 bases between. Germline CDR1 reads SGHRS; CDR2 reads YFSETQ. The CDR3 contains 17 residues. The CDR3 DNA follows: TGCGCCAGCAGCTTGGTAGGCGGGGGCCTGAACACCGGGGAGCTGTTTTTT. Protein product: CASSLVGGGLNTGELFF.

This clonotype was counted a few times. The chain combines TRBV11-2 with TRBJ1-1; 12 bases are a match to TRBD1. Germline CDR1 SGHAT, CDR2 FQNNGV. The J segment lost 4 bases and the V segment lost 1 base, leaving 16 bases of the junction unmatched. This CDR3 is built from 20 residues. This CDR3 is CASSLVGAIFGTGGFTEAFF. In DNA, the CDR3 is TGTGCCAGCAGCTTAGTAGGAGCGATATTCGGGACAGGGGGCTTCACTGAAGCTTTCTTT.

This clonotype was counted only a few times. V usage is TRBV6-2 or TRBV6-3 and J usage is TRBJ2-2; D may correspond to TRBD1 or TRBD2 (5 bases each). Deletions cut 8 bases from V and 5 bases from J, with 6 bases between. Germline V gives CDR1 MNHEY, CDR2 SVGEGT. There are 11 residues in the CDR3. The CDR3 spells CASEGTGELFF. CDR3 in DNA: TGTGCCAGCGAGGGGACCGGGGAGCTGTTTTTT.

This chain links TRBV10-3 with TRBJ2-5; D is uncertain. The germline CDR1 and CDR2 sequences are ENHRY and SYGVKD. The CDR3 extends over 13 amino acids. Trimming took 0 bases from V and 5 from J, leaving 7 bases between them. CDR3 nucleotide sequence: TGTGCCATCAGTGAGTCCAGTCGCGAGACCCAGTACTTC. Amino acids: CAISESSRETQYF.

The J gene is TRBJ2-3, the V gene TRBV12-3 or TRBV12-4, with 7 bases that match TRBD1. CDR3 length: 14 residues. The V and J ends lost 4 bases and 7 bases, in that order; junction bases with no gene match: 8. For the CDR3, the DNA is TGTGCCAGCAGTTCCGGACAGGACGGAAATACGCAGTATTTT. It yields the protein CASSSGQDGNTQYF.

This clonotype was counted many times. CDR3 nucleotide sequence: TGTGCCAGCAGCTTAGTACCACTGGGGAATACGCAGTATTTT. Translated, it gives CASSLVPLGNTQYF. The J gene is TRBJ2-3, the V gene TRBV11-2; D not resolved. Germline V gene lookup returns CDR1 SGHAT and CDR2 FQNNGV. Trimming took off 1 base at V and 7 bases at J, with 12 bases between the two ends. This CDR3 is 14 amino acids long.

Ten or more counts support this clonotype. The chain employs TRBV12-3 or TRBV12-4 and TRBJ1-1; TRBD1 matches 7 bases. The CDR3 has 15 amino acids. Losses at the gene ends were 5 bases for V and 0 bases for J; bases not matched to a gene: 6. The DNA for the CDR3 is TGTGCCAGCAGTCCCCAGGGGGACTTGAACACTGAAGCTTTCTTT. It specifies CASSPQGDLNTEAFF.

The chain combines TRBV2 with TRBJ2-2, with 12 nucleotides matching TRBD2. The CDR3 loop spans 16 amino acids. V lost 3 bases to trimming and J lost 7 bases; unmatched junction nucleotides: 6. Germline values: CDR1 SNHLY, CDR2 FYNNEI. The CDR3 coding sequence is TGTGCCAGCAGTGACCCTTGGACTAGCGGGATCGGGGAGCTGTTTTTT. Its translation is CASSDPWTSGIGELFF.